This TCR beta chain came from a study of blood T cell repertoires in COVID-19. About the study: The United States, Italy and Spain provided the acute and convalescent COVID-19 samples. The analysed material was cDNA or gDNA that came from T cells, B-cell-depleted T cells, or PBMCs.

The CDR3 loop spans 13 amino acids. V lost 5 bases and J 5 bases, leaving 12 bases between the germline ends. Germline V lookup: CDR1 KGHSH, CDR2 LQKENI. In the authors' methods: The authors estimated nucleated cell counts from reference gene primer amplification. Assay used: immunoSEQ multiplex PCR; TCRdb lists only in-frame clones, some missing. Clonal size and the V and J genes are those of that table, whereas D and trimming came from the DNA. Among roughly 120,000 clones listed, 88% were seen once. Sequencing was performed on peripheral blood. The receptor was isolated from a woman aged 45 to 65 with active or convalescent COVID-19. V is TRBV18 and J is TRBJ1-1; D is ambiguous. CDR3 in DNA: TGTGCCAGCTCAACAGTTGAGGGTACTGAAGCTTTCTTT. Amino acid sequence: CASSTVEGTEAFF.